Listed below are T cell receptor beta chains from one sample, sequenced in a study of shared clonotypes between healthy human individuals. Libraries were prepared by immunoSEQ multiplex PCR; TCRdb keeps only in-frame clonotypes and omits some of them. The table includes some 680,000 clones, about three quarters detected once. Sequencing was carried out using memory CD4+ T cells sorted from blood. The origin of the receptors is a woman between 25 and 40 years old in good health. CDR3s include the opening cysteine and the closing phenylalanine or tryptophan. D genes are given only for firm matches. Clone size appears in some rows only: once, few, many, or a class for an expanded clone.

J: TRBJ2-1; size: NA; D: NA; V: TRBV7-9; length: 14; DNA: TGTGCCAGCAGCCCCTGGCGGGATGGAAATGAGCAGTTCTTC; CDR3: CASSPWRDGNEQFF
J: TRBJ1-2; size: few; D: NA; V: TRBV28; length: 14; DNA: TGTGCCAGCGACGCCGGGGCCTCCCAGGCTGGCTACACCTTC; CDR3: CASDAGASQAGYTF
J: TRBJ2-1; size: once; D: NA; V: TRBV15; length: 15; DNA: TGTGCCACCTTCTCCGCGGGTCTTCTTAACAATGAGCAGTTCTTC; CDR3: CATFSAGLLNNEQFF
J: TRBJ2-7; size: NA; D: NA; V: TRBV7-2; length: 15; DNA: TGTGCCAGCAGCCCAACTGCCCTAGCGATTTACGAGCAGTACTTC; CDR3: CASSPTALAIYEQYF
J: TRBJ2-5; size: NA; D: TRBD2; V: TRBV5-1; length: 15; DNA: TGCGCCAGCAGCTTAACTAGCGGGCACCAAGAGACCCAGTACTTC; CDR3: CASSLTSGHQETQYF
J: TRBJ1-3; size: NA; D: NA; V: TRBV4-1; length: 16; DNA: TGCGCCAGCAGCCAAGGAGGGCTTAACTCTGGAAACACCATATATTTT; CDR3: CASSQGGLNSGNTIYF
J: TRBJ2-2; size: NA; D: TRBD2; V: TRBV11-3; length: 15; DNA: TGTGCCAGCAGCTCCGGGAGCGGGATGGGCGGGGAGCTGTTTTTT; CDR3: CASSSGSGMGGELFF
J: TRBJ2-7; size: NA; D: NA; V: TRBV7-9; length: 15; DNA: TGTGCCAGCAGCTTATTGGGAAGTCAGACCTACGAGCAGTACTTC; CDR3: CASSLLGSQTYEQYF
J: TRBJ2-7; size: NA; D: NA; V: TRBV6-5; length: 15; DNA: TGTGCCAGCAGTTGGGGGCGGCAGGGCAACCACGAGCAGTACTTC; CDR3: CASSWGRQGNHEQYF
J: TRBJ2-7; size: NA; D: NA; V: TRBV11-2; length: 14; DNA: TGTGCCAGCAGCCCCGGGCGCCCTCCCTACGAGCAGTACTTC; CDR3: CASSPGRPPYEQYF
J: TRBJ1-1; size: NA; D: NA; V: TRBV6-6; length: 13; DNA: TGTGCCAGCAGGAAGCAGCGGGACTTTGAAGCTTTCTTT; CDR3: CASRKQRDFEAFF
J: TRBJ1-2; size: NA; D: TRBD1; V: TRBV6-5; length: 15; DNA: TGTGCCAGCAGGAGACAGGGGGACAGTCACTATGGCTACACCTTC; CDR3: CASRRQGDSHYGYTF
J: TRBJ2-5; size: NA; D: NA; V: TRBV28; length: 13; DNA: TGTGCCAGCAGCCCCAACTACCAAGAGACCCAGTACTTC; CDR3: CASSPNYQETQYF
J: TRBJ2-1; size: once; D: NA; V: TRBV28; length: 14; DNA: TGTGCCAGCAGTTTCCGACAGTCCTACAATGAGCAGTTCTTC; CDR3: CASSFRQSYNEQFF
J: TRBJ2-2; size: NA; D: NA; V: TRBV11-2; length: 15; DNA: TGTGCCAGCAGCTTAGATCAGCGGAGGACCGGGGAGCTGTTTTTT; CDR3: CASSLDQRRTGELFF